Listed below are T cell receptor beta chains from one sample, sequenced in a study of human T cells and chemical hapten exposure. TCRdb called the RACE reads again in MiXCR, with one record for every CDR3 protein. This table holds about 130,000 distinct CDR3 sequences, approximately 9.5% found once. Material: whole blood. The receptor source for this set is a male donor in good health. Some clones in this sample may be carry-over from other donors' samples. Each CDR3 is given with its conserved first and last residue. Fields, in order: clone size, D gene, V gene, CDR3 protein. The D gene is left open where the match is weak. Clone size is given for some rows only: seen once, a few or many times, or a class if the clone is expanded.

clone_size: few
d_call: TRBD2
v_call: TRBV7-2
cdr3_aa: CASSPRIAGGIDEQYF

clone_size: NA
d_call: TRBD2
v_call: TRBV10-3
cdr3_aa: CAITRTSGRASADTQYF

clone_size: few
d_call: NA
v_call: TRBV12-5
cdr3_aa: CASGLVPTGPNTEAFF

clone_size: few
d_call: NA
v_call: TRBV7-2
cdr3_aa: CASSLTPLGGRGNEQFF

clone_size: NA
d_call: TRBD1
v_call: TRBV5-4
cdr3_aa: CASSLGGQGIAKNIQYF

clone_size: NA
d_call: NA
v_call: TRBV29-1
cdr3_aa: CSVAHSQETQYF

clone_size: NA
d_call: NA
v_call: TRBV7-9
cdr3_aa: CANSRTPQETQYF

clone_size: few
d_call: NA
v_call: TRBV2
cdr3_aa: CASSDGPRVGDEQFF

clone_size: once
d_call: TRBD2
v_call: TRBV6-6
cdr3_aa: CASGAGGQETQYF

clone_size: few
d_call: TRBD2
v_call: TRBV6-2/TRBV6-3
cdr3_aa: CASEIAGGNEQYF

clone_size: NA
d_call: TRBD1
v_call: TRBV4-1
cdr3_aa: CASSQAGQGSYEQYF

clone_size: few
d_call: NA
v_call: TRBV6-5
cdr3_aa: CASSYSTQGSYEQYF

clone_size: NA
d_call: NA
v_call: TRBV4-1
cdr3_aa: CASSQDRANQPQHF

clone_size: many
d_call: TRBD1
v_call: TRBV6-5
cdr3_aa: CASSTQGYEQYF

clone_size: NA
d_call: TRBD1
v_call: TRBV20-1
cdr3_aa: CSARDIGRGLDDGYTF

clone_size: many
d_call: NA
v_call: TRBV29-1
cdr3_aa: CSVAPKLTDTQYF

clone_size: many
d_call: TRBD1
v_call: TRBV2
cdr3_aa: CASSEGQGYHQETQYF